The clone carrying this TCR beta chain has just a few counts. Its antigen is unknown. Per the authors' pipeline: After removing out-of-frame reads, 2,204,828 distinct TCRbeta sequences remained. This table comes from immunoSEQ multiplex PCR, and its TCRdb copy is limited to in-frame clones, with some not included. The V and J calls and clone size are taken from that table; D and trimming were inferred from the DNA. The sample records tens of thousands of clones, 74% being singletons. Single viable CD3+CD4+CD8-CD45RO+ cells were sorted as the memory CD4+ T cells. This entry is derived from a study of memory CD4+ T cells and cytomegalovirus serostatus. Study details: Donors were healthy Belgian adults, some 10 CMV seropositive and under 30 seronegative. Study-wide findings and caveats: Each of approximately 69 CMV-associated TCRbeta sequences occurred in one to five individuals. A US-trained random forest predicted CMV serostatus with median AUC about 0.92.

The CDR3 runs 15 residues. Germline loops: CDR1 MDHEN, CDR2 SYDVKM. Trimming cost V 7 bases and J 2 bases; bases outside gene matches: 10. This receptor was identified in an adult in good health and CMV-seropositive. Sequenced material: memory CD4+ T cells from blood. The V gene is TRBV28, the J gene TRBJ2-7; the match to TRBD1 covers 8 bases. CDR3 coding DNA: TGTGCCAGCATCCCTGGCCAGGGGGCCACCTACGAGCAGTACTTC. Amino acids: CASIPGQGATYEQYF. Supplemented by reference TRBV28 and TRBJ2-7, the full variable domain reads DVKVTQSSRYLVKRTGEKVFLECVQDMDHENMFWYRQDPGLGLRLIYFSYDVKMKEKGDIPEGYSVSREKKERFSLILESASTNQTSMYLCASIPGQGATYEQYFGPGTRLTVT.